This TCR beta chain comes out of a study of cytomegalovirus exposure and HLA in healthy donors. Use of 60 Vbeta and 13 Jbeta primers characterized the PCR. Assay: immunoSEQ multiplex PCR; the TCRdb copy retains only in-frame clones and omits some. Here the sample spans about 130,000 clones, 70% to 85% being singletons. Trimming pared 4 bases from V and 4 bases from J, leaving 11 bases between. Germline assignment: CDR1 MGHRA and CDR2 YSYEKL. The CDR3 extends over 14 amino acids. The sequencing sample was made of PBMCs. The clonotype was recovered from a woman under 30 in good health and CMV-seropositive. The chain employs TRBV4-1 and TRBJ1-3; tentative D call: TRBD1 (6 bases). This chain's CDR3 is CASSPGALGNTIYF. The CDR3 DNA reads TGCGCCAGCAGCCCAGGGGCGCTAGGAAACACCATATATTTT.